This TCR beta chain was identified in a study of T cell changes during pregnancy in multiple sclerosis. Sequencing used immunoSEQ multiplex PCR; TCRdb keeps in-frame clones, though not all of them. The sample records 55,000 to 70,000 clones, roughly 92% being singletons. Germline CDR1 reads LGHNA; CDR2 reads YSLEER. Deletions cut 0 bases from V and 0 bases from J, with 8 bases between. This CDR3 comprises 15 residues. The TCR originated in a female donor in good health, enrolled as a control in a pregnancy study. The rearrangement links TRBV4-3 to TRBJ1-1; D is uncertain. The specimen comprised CD8+ T cells from peripheral blood mononuclear cells, sampled in the third trimester of pregnancy. The CDR3 region has the DNA TGCGCCAGCAGCCAAGATTCTCCAGTGAACACTGAAGCTTTCTTT. Protein sequence: CASSQDSPVNTEAFF.